This record concerns one TCR beta chain sequence. Per the original data handling: From reference gene primer amplification, estimates of nucleated cell counts were derived. The repertoire was sequenced with immunoSEQ multiplex PCR; TCRdb's copy has only in-frame clones and lacks some. The DNA was the basis for D and trimming; V, J and clone size are from that table. The table includes roughly 200,000 clones, approximately 84% detected once. This sample is part of a study of blood T cell repertoires in COVID-19. Whole-study context: Specimens from acute and convalescent COVID-19 originated in the United States, Italy and Spain. PBMCs, B-cell-depleted T cells, or T cells provided the cDNA or gDNA that made up the material.

This CDR3 has 14 amino acids. The junction had 7 bases not matched to a gene; V was cut back by 10 bases and J by 0 bases. CDR1 is SNHLY and CDR2 is FYNNEI in the germline V gene. The receptor comes from a woman aged 70-85 years with active or convalescent COVID-19. The specimen sequenced was peripheral blood. This chain joins TRBV2 and TRBJ2-7; 9 nucleotides line up with TRBD1. CDR3 region: CATKTGGSSYEQYF. CDR3 nucleotides: TGTGCCACTAAGACAGGGGGAAGCTCCTACGAGCAGTACTTC.